Below, 3 T cell receptor beta chains from the same sample are listed, as sequenced in a study of shared clonotypes between healthy human individuals. Here immunoSEQ multiplex PCR was the method, and the copy in TCRdb shows in-frame clones only, minus some. There are just over 2,000,000 clones in the sample; about 95% occur only once, and 1% to 1.3% lies in the top ten. Only CD45RO-negative cells positively selected for CCR7 counted as naive CD8 cells, so terminally differentiated effector memory CD45RA+ cells were excluded. Sequencing was done on a sample of naive CD8+ T cells sorted from blood. These receptors were obtained from a man between 18 and 29 years old in good health.

As for this clone: The sample contains more than one DNA sequence encoding this CDR3. V and J are TRBV6-1 and TRBJ2-7; weak D call: TRBD1 (6 bases). V was pared by 1 base and J by 1 base, with 11 bases between. The CDR3 covers 15 residues. Germline V gives CDR1 MNHNS, CDR2 SASEGT. The CDR3 coding sequence is TGTGCCAGCAGTGAAGGCTTGGACAGATCCTACGAGCAGTACTTC. Its translation: CASSEGLDRSYEQYF.

The chain has TRBV9 and TRBJ2-5, with D possibly being TRBD1 (6 bases). The germline V gene encodes CDR1 SGDLS and CDR2 YYNGEE. The CDR3 covers 15 residues. Trimming cost V 3 bases and J 4 bases, with 16 bases left between them. The CDR3 nucleotides read TGTGCCAGCAGCGCGGATGGGACAACCCCAGAGACCCAGTACTTC. Its protein is CASSADGTTPETQYF.

J is TRBJ1-3 and V is TRBV4-3; no reliable D call. V lost 0 bases and J lost 1, with 10 bases in between. In germline, CDR1 is LGHNA, CDR2 YSLEER. The CDR3 spans 16 residues. For the CDR3, the DNA is TGCGCCAGCAGCCAAGATGAATCGGCTTCTGGAAACACCATATATTTT. Its translation is CASSQDESASGNTIYF.